This T cell receptor (beta chain) was recovered during a study of T cell responses to AZD1222 COVID-19 vaccine. Study results and limitations: The donors showed a predominance of white British ancestry and of females, with possible underestimation of clonal diversity.

After removal of 5 bases from V and 4 bases from J, the junction contained 5 bases not matched to a gene. The CDR3 covers 15 residues. Germline V gene data show CDR1 as MNHEY and CDR2 as SVGAGI. The sample holds one count of this clone. Its target is unknown. Sequencing used immunoSEQ multiplex PCR; TCRdb keeps in-frame clones, though not all of them. The sample holds about 200,000 clones, approximately 93% seen once. The chain uses TRBV6-5 and TRBJ1-4; TRBD1 matches at 9 bases. The starting material was peripheral blood, obtained 28 days after the second AZD1222 dose. The receptor comes from an adult who received the AZD1222 COVID-19 vaccine. The CDR3 reads CASSRTGALNEKLFF. CDR3 coding DNA: TGTGCCAGCAGTAGGACAGGGGCCCTTAATGAAAAACTGTTTTTT.